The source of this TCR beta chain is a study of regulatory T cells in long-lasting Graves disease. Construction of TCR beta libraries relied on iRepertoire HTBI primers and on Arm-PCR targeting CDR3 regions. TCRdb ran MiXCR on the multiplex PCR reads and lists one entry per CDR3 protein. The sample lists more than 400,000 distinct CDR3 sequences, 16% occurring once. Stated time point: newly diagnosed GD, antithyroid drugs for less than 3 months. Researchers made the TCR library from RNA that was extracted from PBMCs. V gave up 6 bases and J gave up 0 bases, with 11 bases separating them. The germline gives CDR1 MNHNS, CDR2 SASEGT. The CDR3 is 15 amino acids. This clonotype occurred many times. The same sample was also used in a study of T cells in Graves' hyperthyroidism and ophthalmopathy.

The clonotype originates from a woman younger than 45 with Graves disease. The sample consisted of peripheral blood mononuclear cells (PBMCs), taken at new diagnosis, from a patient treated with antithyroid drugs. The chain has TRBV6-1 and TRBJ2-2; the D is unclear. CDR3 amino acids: CASRWTDTNTGELFF. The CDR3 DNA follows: TGTGCCAGCAGGTGGACCGATACGAACACCGGGGAGCTGTTTTTT.